This TCR beta chain was observed in a study of early T cells in non-severe SARS-CoV-2 infection. Study at large: Sequencing of unsorted whole blood was done on bulk RNA, leaving chains unpaired.

Molecules of cDNA were individually given unique molecular identifiers that were attached to them. TCRdb re-called the 5' RACE reads through MiXCR, storing one row per CDR3 protein. The data show about 72,000 distinct CDR3 sequences, around 9% seen once. Per germline, CDR1 MNHEY and CDR2 SVGAGI. V dropped 2 bases and J dropped 7 bases, with 17 bases sitting between them. The CDR3 consists of 16 residues. This clonotype was counted only a few times. The sequence was obtained from an adult who was a healthcare worker with PCR-confirmed SARS-CoV-2 infection or an uninfected control (not recorded which). The rearrangement uses TRBV6-5 and TRBJ1-4; no clear D gene. Sequenced input: whole blood. The CDR3 bases are TGTGCCAGCAGTTACAGTCGGGCAGGAAAGGGTGAAAAACTGTTTTTT. Amino acids: CASSYSRAGKGEKLFF.